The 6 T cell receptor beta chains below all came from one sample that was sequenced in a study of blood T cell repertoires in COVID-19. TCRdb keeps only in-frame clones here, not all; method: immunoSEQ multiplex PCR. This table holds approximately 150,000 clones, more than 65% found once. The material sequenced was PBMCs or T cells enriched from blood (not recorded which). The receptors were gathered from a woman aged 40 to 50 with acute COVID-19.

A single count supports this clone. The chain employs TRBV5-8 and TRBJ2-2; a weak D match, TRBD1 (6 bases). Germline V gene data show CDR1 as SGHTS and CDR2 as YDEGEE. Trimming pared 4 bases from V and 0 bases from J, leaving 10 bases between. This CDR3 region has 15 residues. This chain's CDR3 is CASSRGQSNTGELFF. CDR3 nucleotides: TGTGCCAGCAGCAGAGGACAGTCGAACACCGGGGAGCTGTTTTTT.

The CDR3 DNA follows: TGTGCCAGCAGTTCCGGTGGCAATCAGCCCCAGCATTTT. Its translation: CASSSGGNQPQHF. The chain is built from TRBV27 and TRBJ1-5; D is unresolved. Germline CDR1 reads MNHEY; CDR2 reads SMNVEV (reference sequence). The CDR3 is made up of 13 amino acids. V lost 4 bases and J lost 2, with 6 bases in between.

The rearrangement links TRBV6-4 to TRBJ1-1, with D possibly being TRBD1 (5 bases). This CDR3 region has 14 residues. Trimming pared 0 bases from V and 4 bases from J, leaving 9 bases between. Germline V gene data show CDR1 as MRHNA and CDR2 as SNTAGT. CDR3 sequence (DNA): TGTGCCAGCAGTGACTCCCCAGGGTCCACTGAAGCTTTCTTT. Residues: CASSDSPGSTEAFF.

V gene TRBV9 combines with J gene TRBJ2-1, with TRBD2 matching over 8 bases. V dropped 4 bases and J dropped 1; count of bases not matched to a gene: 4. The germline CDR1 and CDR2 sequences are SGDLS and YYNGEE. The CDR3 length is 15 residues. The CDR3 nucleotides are TGTGCCAGCAGCATTGGGACTAGTTCCTACAATGAGCAGTTCTTC. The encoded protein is CASSIGTSSYNEQFF. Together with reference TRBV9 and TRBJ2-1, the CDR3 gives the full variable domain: DSGVTQTPKHLITATGQRVTLRCSPRSGDLSVYWYQQSLDQGLQFLIQYYNGEERAKGNILERFSAQQFPDLHSELNLSSLELGDSALYFCASSIGTSSYNEQFFGPGTRLTVL.

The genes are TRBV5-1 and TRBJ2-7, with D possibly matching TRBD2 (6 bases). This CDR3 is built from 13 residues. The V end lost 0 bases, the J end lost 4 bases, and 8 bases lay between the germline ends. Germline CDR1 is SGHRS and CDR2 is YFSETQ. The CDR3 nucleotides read TGCGCCAGCAGCTTGGGTAGCGGATACGAGCAGTACGTC. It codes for CASSLGSGYEQYV.

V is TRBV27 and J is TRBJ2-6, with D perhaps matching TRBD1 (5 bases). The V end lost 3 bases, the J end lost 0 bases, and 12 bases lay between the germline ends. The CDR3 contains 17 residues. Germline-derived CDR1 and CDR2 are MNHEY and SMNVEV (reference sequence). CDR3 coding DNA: TGTGCCAGCAGTTTGTTGGGGCCCTACTCTGGGGCCAACGTCCTGACTTTC. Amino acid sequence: CASSLLGPYSGANVLTF.